The 2 T cell receptor beta chains in this list originate from one sample, sequenced in a study of blood T cell repertoires in COVID-19. TCRdb's copy holds only in-frame clones and misses some; the assay was immunoSEQ multiplex PCR. The sample lists fewer than 250,000 clones; roughly 90% were seen once. The sample consisted of PBMCs or T cells enriched from blood (not recorded which). These receptors were taken from a woman under 30 who had recovered from COVID-19.

The chain joins TRBV30 to TRBJ2-5; D call uncertain. Germline V gives CDR1 GTSNPN, CDR2 SVGIG (reference sequence). Trimming removed 4 bases at V and 1 base at J, with 7 bases between. This CDR3 spans 12 amino acids. CDR3 DNA: TGTGCCTGGAATTCCCTCCAAGAGACCCAGTACTTC. This translates into CAWNSLQETQYF.

V usage is TRBV7-9 and J usage is TRBJ1-4; tentative D call: TRBD1 (5 bases). Germline CDR1 is SEHNR and CDR2 is FQNEAQ (reference sequence). The length of the CDR3 is 17 residues. V gave up 1 base and J gave up 0 bases, with 12 bases separating them. CDR3 in DNA: TGTGCCAGCAGCTTAGTATGGGGGGGAGCAACTAATGAAAAACTGTTTTTT. Residues: CASSLVWGGATNEKLFF. The variable domain in full, with the rest retrieved from reference TRBV7-9 and TRBJ1-4, is DTGVSQNPRHKITKRGQNVTFRCDPISEHNRLYWYRQTLGQGPEFLTYFQNEAQLEKSRLLSDRFSAERPKGSFSTLEIQRTEQGDSAMYLCASSLVWGGATNEKLFFGSGTQLSVL.